A single sample gave rise to the 29 T cell receptor beta chains below, sequenced in a study of T cells after yellow fever vaccination. TCRdb used MiXCR to reprocess the 5' RACE reads, holding one entry per CDR3 protein. Of about 170,000 distinct CDR3 sequences in the sample, about 10% were seen once. Source: CD8+ T cells sorted from PBMCs, taken 15 days after the yellow fever booster vaccination. Receptors originate from a man aged 18 to 30 who received the YFV17D yellow fever vaccine.

This clonotype was seen a few times. The chain joins TRBV11-2 to TRBJ1-1, with D tentatively TRBD1 (5 bases). CDR1 and CDR2 (germline): SGHAT, FQNNGV. The CDR3 totals 17 residues. Trimming shortened V by 6 bases and J by 0 bases, and 20 bases separated the two germline ends. The CDR3 bases are TGTGCCAGCAGACATCCTGCACTGACAGTCATGAACACTGAAGCTTTCTTT. This sequence encodes CASRHPALTVMNTEAFF.

The chain is built from TRBV11-2 and TRBJ2-2; TRBD2 matches 9 bases. V dropped 5 bases and J dropped 7; count of bases not matched to a gene: 14. The CDR3 has 17 amino acids. Germline V gene lookup returns CDR1 SGHAT and CDR2 FQNNGV. CDR3 nucleotide sequence: TGTGCCAGCAGCGCGACCCCTAGCGGGGATTTAGGCGGGGAGCTGTTTTTT. Its translation is CASSATPSGDLGGELFF.

The rearrangement uses TRBV5-6 and TRBJ2-3, with D tentatively TRBD1 or TRBD2 (5 bases each). CDR3 length equals 16 residues. Germline CDR1 SGHDT, CDR2 YYEEEE. The germline V and J ends were trimmed by 4 bases and 1 base, with 16 bases remaining between them. CDR3 coding DNA: TGTGCCAGCAGCCTAGGGACGGAAGGTGGCACAGATACGCAGTATTTT. Translation gives CASSLGTEGGTDTQYF. Combining the CDR3 with reference TRBV5-6 and TRBJ2-3 gives the whole variable domain DAGVTQSPTHLIKTRGQQVTLRCSPKSGHDTVSWYQQALGQGPQFIFQYYEEEERQRGNFPDRFSGHQFPNYSSELNVNALLLGDSALYLCASSLGTEGGTDTQYFGPGTRLTVL.

This rearrangement joins TRBV19 to TRBJ1-5, with D tentatively TRBD1 (5 bases). From germline, CDR1 is LNHDA and CDR2 SQIVND (reference sequence). V lost 5 bases to trimming and J lost 3 bases, with 11 bases between them. This CDR3 has 14 residues. CDR3 sequence (DNA): TGTGCCAGTAGTTGGGCAGGGAACAATCAGCCCCAGCATTTT. It encodes CASSWAGNNQPQHF.

This clonotype has more than one count but fewer than ten. The rearrangement links TRBV6-2 or TRBV6-3 to TRBJ2-5; D is possibly TRBD2 (6 bases). CDR1 and CDR2 from the germline V gene are MNHEY and SVGEGT. The CDR3 runs to 12 residues. Written as DNA, the CDR3 is TGTGCGGGGGGTTATTCCCAAGAGACCCAGTACTTC. This sequence encodes CAGGYSQETQYF.

The chain has TRBV7-3 and TRBJ2-5; 14 bases are a match to TRBD2. Germline loops: CDR1 SGHTA, CDR2 FQGTGA. The CDR3 runs 15 residues. Unmatched junction bases numbered 2, after V lost 5 bases and J lost 3 bases. The CDR3 DNA follows: TGTGCCAGCAGCCGGGGACTAGCGGGGGAAGAGACCCAGTACTTC. Translating gives CASSRGLAGEETQYF.

This clonotype was seen only a few times. V is TRBV4-3 and J is TRBJ2-1; 9 bases are shared with TRBD2. CDR3 length: 20 amino acids. After removal of 4 bases from V and 6 bases from J, the junction contained 22 bases not matched to a gene. Germline V gene data show CDR1 as LGHNA and CDR2 as YSLEER. CDR3 bases: TGCGCCAGCAGCCTATCAAGAGCAGGAGCGGGGGGCGACGCGGGCAATGAGCAGTTCTTC. Amino acid sequence: CASSLSRAGAGGDAGNEQFF.

The rearrangement links TRBV5-1 to TRBJ2-5; 13 nucleotides line up with TRBD2. With V trimmed by 3 bases and J by 3 bases, 8 bases remained unmatched. The CDR3 extends over 17 amino acids. Germline CDR1 reads SGHRS; CDR2 reads YFSETQ. In DNA, the CDR3 is TGCGCCAGCAGCTCGGATGGACTAGCGGGGGTGGAAGAGACCCAGTACTTC. This gives the protein CASSSDGLAGVEETQYF.

The chain carries TRBV7-9 and TRBJ2-1, with 8 bases aligning to TRBD2. J was trimmed by 5 bases and V by 4 bases; bases with no gene match: 10. This CDR3 has 16 amino acids. Germline V gene lookup returns CDR1 SEHNR and CDR2 FQNEAQ (reference sequence). CDR3 loop: CASSWVGGGSDNEQFF. The DNA of the CDR3 is TGTGCCAGCAGCTGGGTCGGCGGGGGGTCCGACAATGAGCAGTTCTTC.

The chain has TRBV7-9 and TRBJ1-1; unclear D gene. CDR3 length: 10 amino acids. The germline V gene has CDR1 SEHNR and CDR2 FQNEAQ (reference sequence). Trimming took 8 bases from V and 4 from J, leaving 5 bases between them. In nucleotides, the CDR3 is TGTGCCAGCGAGGGCACTGAAGCTTTCTTT. Protein sequence: CASEGTEAFF. The complete variable domain, with remaining parts taken from reference TRBV7-9 and TRBJ1-1, reads DTGVSQNPRHKITKRGQNVTFRCDPISEHNRLYWYRQTLGQGPEFLTYFQNEAQLEKSRLLSDRFSAERPKGSFSTLEIQRTEQGDSAMYLCASEGTEAFFGQGTRLTVV.

This clonotype was counted between two and nine times. The V and J genes are TRBV6-1 and TRBJ2-7; D is unclear. Germline lookup yields CDR1 MNHNS and CDR2 SASEGT. V gave up 3 bases and J gave up 6 bases, with 12 bases separating them. The CDR3 runs to 13 residues. CDR3 coding DNA: TGTGCCAGCAGTGACCACCAAGTAGGCGAGCAGTACGTC. Translated: CASSDHQVGEQYV.

The genes are TRBV19 and TRBJ2-5, with 8 bases lining up with TRBD2. Germline loops: CDR1 LNHDA, CDR2 SQIVND (reference sequence). CDR3 length equals 13 residues. Trimming took 6 bases from V and 6 from J; bases not matched to a gene: 6. In DNA form, the CDR3 reads TGTGCCAGTAGCGGGGGGGCGATGAAGACCCAGTACTTC. Its translation is CASSGGAMKTQYF.

V usage is TRBV7-2 and J usage is TRBJ2-3; D not certain. Germline CDR1 is SGHTA and CDR2 is FQGNSA. This CDR3 region has 15 residues. V was shortened by 2 bases and J by 0 bases, with 9 bases between the two germline ends. The CDR3 protein is CASSLYPESTDTQYF. CDR3 bases: TGTGCCAGCAGCTTATATCCAGAGAGCACAGATACGCAGTATTTT.

The chain carries TRBV4-1 and TRBJ2-5; no clear D gene. Trimming took off 0 bases at V and 0 bases at J, with 5 bases between the two ends. Germline V gene lookup returns CDR1 MGHRA and CDR2 YSYEKL. CDR3 length: 14 residues. The CDR3 region has the DNA TGCGCCAGCAGCCAAGATCGGAACCAAGAGACCCAGTACTTC. It specifies CASSQDRNQETQYF.

This clonotype was seen more than once but under ten times. The chain is built from TRBV27 and TRBJ1-5; D is uncertain. V was trimmed by 0 bases and J by 6 bases, leaving 9 bases between them. The germline gives CDR1 MNHEY, CDR2 SMNVEV (reference sequence). This CDR3 contains 14 residues. The CDR3 sequence: CASSLSPGSQPQHF. For the CDR3, the DNA is TGTGCCAGCAGTTTATCCCCGGGCAGTCAGCCCCAGCATTTT.

The chain combines TRBV12-3 or TRBV12-4 with TRBJ2-7; D may be TRBD1 (6 bases). The CDR3 spans 16 residues. The V and J ends lost 3 bases and 0 bases respectively, with 15 bases between them. The CDR3 sequence is CASSFSSEGVSYEQYF. Written as DNA, the CDR3 is TGTGCCAGCAGTTTTTCGTCCGAGGGGGTCTCCTACGAGCAGTACTTC.

The J gene is TRBJ2-1, the V gene TRBV6-6, with a tentative D call TRBD1 (6 bases). Trimming left V 0 bases short and J 8 bases short, with 20 bases between. From germline, CDR1 is MNHNY and CDR2 SVGAGI (reference sequence). The CDR3 loop spans 17 amino acids. In DNA, the CDR3 is TGTGCCAGCAGTTACTCTGCGGGCGAGGGGCCAGGGGATGAGCAGTTCTTC. Encoded protein: CASSYSAGEGPGDEQFF.

This clonotype appeared a few times. The chain employs TRBV6-5 and TRBJ2-7, with a weak D call TRBD1 (5 bases). CDR3 size: 12 residues. CDR1 and CDR2 (germline): MNHEY, SVGAGI. The germline V and J ends were trimmed by 7 bases and 6 bases, with 13 bases remaining between them. CDR3 sequence: CASKGSRPEQYF. CDR3 coding DNA: TGTGCCAGCAAGGGGTCGCGGCCCGAGCAGTACTTC.

This clonotype was counted many times. This chain connects TRBV7-9 to TRBJ1-1; D is unclear. V shed 5 bases and J shed 6 bases, with 1 base lying between them. CDR3 length equals 9 residues. Germline V gene lookup returns CDR1 SEHNR and CDR2 FQNEAQ (reference sequence). The CDR3 sequence is CASSPEAFF. The CDR3, as DNA: TGTGCCAGCAGCCCTGAAGCTTTCTTT.

The CDR3 sequence: CSVEVIGVEQFF. The CDR3 coding sequence is TGCAGCGTTGAAGTAATAGGGGTCGAGCAGTTCTTC. The gene calls are TRBV29-1 and TRBJ2-1, with a possible D match to TRBD1 (5 bases). CDR3 length: 12 amino acids. The V gene lost 1 base and the J gene lost 10 bases, with 11 bases spanning the gap. Germline V lookup: CDR1 SQVTM, CDR2 ANQGSEA.

This clonotype has ten or more counts. The rearrangement uses TRBV4-3 and TRBJ2-3, with D tentatively TRBD2 (5 bases). The CDR3 is 17 residues long. Per germline, CDR1 LGHNA and CDR2 YSLEER. Trimming removed 1 base at V and 0 bases at J, with 14 bases between. The CDR3 here is CASSQVGGFASTDTQYF. The CDR3 bases are TGCGCCAGCAGCCAAGTCGGCGGGTTCGCTAGCACAGATACGCAGTATTTT.

This clonotype was observed a handful of times. The V and J genes are TRBV9 and TRBJ2-3; D unresolved. Germline-derived CDR1 and CDR2 are SGDLS and YYNGEE. Trimming took off 3 bases at V and 13 bases at J, with 21 bases between the two ends. The length of the CDR3 is 14 residues. The DNA for the CDR3 is TGTGCCAGCAGCGCGGGCCCGGCCGGGCCTCGGGAGTATTTT. It encodes CASSAGPAGPREYF.

The gene calls are TRBV7-3 and TRBJ2-1; 7 bases line up with TRBD2. Germline assignment: CDR1 SGHTA and CDR2 FQGTGA. The ends lost 5 bases at V and 2 bases at J; junction bases unmatched: 6. The CDR3 totals 15 residues. The CDR3 spells CASSMGGSPYNEQFF. DNA of the CDR3: TGTGCCAGCAGCATGGGGGGGTCCCCCTACAATGAGCAGTTCTTC.

This clonotype has only a few counts. This rearrangement joins TRBV3-1 to TRBJ2-2, with a tentative D call TRBD2 (7 bases). Germline V gene sequence: CDR1 LGHDT, CDR2 YNNKEL (reference sequence). The CDR3 loop spans 16 amino acids. Trimming left V 4 bases short and J 4 bases short, with 16 bases between. The CDR3 DNA reads TGTGCCAGCAGCCCGGAGGGGGGGGCCGGCACCGGGGAGCTGTTTTTT. It encodes CASSPEGGAGTGELFF.

DNA of the CDR3: TGTGCCAGCAGCTTTTTCTTAGGAGAGACCCAGTACTTC. Protein: CASSFFLGETQYF. The chain recombines TRBV7-9 with TRBJ2-5, with D uncertain. The CDR3 totals 13 residues. In germline, CDR1 is SEHNR, CDR2 FQNEAQ (reference sequence). With 3 bases removed from V and 4 bases from J, the gap between germline ends came to 9 bases.

The V call is TRBV15, the J call TRBJ2-3, with unresolved D. CDR1 and CDR2 (germline): LNHNV, YYDKDF (reference sequence). The CDR3 contains 14 residues. V was cut by 8 bases and J by 0 bases, with 12 bases left in between. CDR3 nucleotide sequence: TGTGCCACCTTCTCACCCGGCAGCACAGATACGCAGTATTTT. This encodes CATFSPGSTDTQYF.

Only a few counts were recorded for this clonotype. The genes are TRBV3-1 and TRBJ2-7, with D tentatively TRBD1 or TRBD2 (5 bases each). With 4 bases removed from V and 1 base from J, the gap between germline ends came to 14 bases. The CDR3 has 15 residues. Germline CDR1 LGHDT, CDR2 YNNKEL (reference sequence). The CDR3 nucleotides read TGTGCCAGCAGCCCAGGAACGGGACCATCCTACGAGCAGTACTTC. This sequence encodes CASSPGTGPSYEQYF.

V is TRBV20-1 and J is TRBJ2-7; TRBD2 might be the D (5 bases). Trimming cost V 6 bases and J 1 base, with 19 bases left between them. This CDR3 is 15 amino acids long. The germline V gene encodes CDR1 DFQATT and CDR2 SNEGSKA (reference sequence). CDR3 protein: CSAKEVSVGSYEQYF. CDR3 bases: TGCAGTGCCAAGGAGGTGTCAGTCGGGTCCTACGAGCAGTACTTC.

The rearrangement links TRBV27 to TRBJ2-7; TRBD1 matches at 7 bases. V trimming: 3 bases; J trimming: 5 bases; junction bases outside the gene matches: 7. Germline V gene sequence: CDR1 MNHEY, CDR2 SMNVEV (reference sequence). The CDR3 totals 14 residues. The CDR3 loop is CASSLGQGQNEQYF. The CDR3 nucleotides are TGTGCCAGCAGTTTGGGGCAGGGACAGAACGAGCAGTACTTC.